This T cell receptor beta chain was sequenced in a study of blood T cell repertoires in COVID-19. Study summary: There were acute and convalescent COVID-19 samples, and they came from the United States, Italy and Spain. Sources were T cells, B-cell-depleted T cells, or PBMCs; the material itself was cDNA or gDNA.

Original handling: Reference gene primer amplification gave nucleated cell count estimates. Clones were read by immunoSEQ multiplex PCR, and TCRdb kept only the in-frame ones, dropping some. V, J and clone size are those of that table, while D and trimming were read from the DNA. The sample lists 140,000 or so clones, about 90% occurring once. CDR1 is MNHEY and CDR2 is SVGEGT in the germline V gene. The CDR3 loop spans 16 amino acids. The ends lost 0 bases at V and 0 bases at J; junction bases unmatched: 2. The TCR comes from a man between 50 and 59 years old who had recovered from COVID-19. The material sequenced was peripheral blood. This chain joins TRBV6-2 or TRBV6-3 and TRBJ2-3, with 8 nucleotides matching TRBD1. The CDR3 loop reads CASSYSRTGSTDTQYF. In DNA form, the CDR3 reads TGTGCCAGCAGTTACTCACGGACAGGGAGCACAGATACGCAGTATTTT.